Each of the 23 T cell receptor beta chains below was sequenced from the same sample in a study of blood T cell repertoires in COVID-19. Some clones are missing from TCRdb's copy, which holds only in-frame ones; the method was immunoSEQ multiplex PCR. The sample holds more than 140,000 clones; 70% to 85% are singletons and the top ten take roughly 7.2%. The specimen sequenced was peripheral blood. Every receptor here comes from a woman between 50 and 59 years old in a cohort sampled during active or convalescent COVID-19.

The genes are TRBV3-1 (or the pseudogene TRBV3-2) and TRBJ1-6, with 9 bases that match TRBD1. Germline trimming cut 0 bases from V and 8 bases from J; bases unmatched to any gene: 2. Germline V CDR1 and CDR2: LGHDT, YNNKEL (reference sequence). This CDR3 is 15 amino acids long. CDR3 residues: CASSQDTGGYSPLHF. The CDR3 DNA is TGTGCCAGCAGCCAAGATACAGGGGGCTATTCACCCCTCCACTTT.

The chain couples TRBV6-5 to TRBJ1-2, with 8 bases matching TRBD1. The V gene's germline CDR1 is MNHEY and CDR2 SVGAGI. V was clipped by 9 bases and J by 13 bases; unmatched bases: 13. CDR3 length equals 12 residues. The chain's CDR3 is CASTPGTGAATF. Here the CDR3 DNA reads TGTGCCAGTACCCCCGGGACAGGTGCTGCCACCTTC.

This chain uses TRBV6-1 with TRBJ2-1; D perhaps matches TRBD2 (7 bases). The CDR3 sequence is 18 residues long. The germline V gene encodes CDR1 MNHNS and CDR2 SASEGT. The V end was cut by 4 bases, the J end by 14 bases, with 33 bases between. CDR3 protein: CASSGRMGAGQPWATKFF. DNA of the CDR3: TGTGCCAGCAGTGGCCGGATGGGAGCGGGACAACCCTGGGCGACGAAGTTCTTC.

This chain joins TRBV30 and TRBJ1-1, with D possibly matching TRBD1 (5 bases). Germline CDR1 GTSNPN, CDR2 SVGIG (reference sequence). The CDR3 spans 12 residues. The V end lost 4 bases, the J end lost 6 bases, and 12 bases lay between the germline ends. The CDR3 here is CAWTAGRAEAFF. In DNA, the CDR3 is TGTGCCTGGACGGCTGGCAGGGCTGAAGCTTTCTTT.

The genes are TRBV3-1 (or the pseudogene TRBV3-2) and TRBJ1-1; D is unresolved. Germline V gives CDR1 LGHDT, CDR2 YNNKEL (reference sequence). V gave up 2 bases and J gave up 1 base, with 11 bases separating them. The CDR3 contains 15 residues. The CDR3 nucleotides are TGTGCCAGCAGCCAACGCGGAGGGAAGAACACTGAAGCTTTCTTT. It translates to CASSQRGGKNTEAFF.

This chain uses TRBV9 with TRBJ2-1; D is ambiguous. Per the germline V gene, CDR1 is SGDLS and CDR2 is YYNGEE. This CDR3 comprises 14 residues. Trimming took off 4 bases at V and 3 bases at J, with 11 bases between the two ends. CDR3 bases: TGTGCCAGCAGCCCTAGGCAGAACTACAATGAGCAGTTCTTC. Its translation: CASSPRQNYNEQFF.

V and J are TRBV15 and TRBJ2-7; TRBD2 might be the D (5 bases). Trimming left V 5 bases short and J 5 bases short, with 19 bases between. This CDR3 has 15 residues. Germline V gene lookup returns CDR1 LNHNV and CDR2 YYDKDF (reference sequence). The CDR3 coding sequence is TGTGCCACCAGCCTAAAACTAGTTCCCGGCGACGAGCAGTACTTC. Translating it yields CATSLKLVPGDEQYF.

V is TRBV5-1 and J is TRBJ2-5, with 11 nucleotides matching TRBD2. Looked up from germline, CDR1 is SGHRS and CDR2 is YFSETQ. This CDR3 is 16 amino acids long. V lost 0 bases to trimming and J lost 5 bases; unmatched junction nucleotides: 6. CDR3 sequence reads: CASSLVLAGGHETQYF. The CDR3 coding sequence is TGCGCCAGCAGCTTGGTCCTAGCGGGGGGTCATGAGACCCAGTACTTC.

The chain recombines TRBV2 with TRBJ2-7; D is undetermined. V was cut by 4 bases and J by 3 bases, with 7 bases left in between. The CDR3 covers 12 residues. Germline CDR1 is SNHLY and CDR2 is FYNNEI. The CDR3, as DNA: TGTGCCAGCAGTGGCGGCTACTACGAGCAGTACTTC. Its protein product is CASSGGYYEQYF.

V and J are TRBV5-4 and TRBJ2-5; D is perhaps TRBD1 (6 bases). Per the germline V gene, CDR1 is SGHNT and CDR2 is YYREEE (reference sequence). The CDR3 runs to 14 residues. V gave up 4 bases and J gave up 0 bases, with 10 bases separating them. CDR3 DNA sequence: TGTGCCAGCAGCGTCCGGGACAACCAAGAGACCCAGTACTTC. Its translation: CASSVRDNQETQYF.

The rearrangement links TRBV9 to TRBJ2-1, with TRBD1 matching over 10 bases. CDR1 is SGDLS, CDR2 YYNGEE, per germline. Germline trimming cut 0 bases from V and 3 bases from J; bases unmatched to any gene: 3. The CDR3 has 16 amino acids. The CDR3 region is CASSVEGTGDYNEQFF. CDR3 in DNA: TGTGCCAGCAGCGTAGAAGGGACAGGGGACTACAATGAGCAGTTCTTC.

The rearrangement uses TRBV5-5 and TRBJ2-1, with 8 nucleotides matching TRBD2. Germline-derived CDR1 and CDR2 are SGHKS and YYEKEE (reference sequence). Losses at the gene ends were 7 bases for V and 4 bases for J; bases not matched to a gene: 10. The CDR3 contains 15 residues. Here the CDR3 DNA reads TGTGCCAGCGCTGGCGGGGCTAGCGGGTACAATGAGCAGTTCTTC. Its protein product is CASAGGASGYNEQFF.

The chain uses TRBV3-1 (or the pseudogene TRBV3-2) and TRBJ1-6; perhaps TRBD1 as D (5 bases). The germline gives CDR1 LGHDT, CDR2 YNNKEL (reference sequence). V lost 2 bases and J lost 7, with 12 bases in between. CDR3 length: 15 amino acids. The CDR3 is CASSQFRGANSPLHF. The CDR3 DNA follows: TGTGCCAGCAGCCAATTTAGGGGCGCAAATTCACCCCTCCACTTT.

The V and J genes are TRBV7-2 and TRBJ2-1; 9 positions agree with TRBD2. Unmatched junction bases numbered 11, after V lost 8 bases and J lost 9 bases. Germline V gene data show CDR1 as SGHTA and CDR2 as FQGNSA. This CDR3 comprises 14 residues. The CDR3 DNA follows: TGTGCCAGCGGGGGCGGGGGGGCCCCTCCTGAGCAGTTCTTC. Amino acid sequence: CASGGGGAPPEQFF. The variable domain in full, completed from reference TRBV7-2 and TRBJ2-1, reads GAGVSQSPSNKVTEKGKDVELRCDPISGHTALYWYRQSLGQGLEFLIYFQGNSAPDKSGLPSDRFSAERTGGSVSTLTIQRTQQEDSAVYLCASGGGGAPPEQFFGPGTRLTVL.

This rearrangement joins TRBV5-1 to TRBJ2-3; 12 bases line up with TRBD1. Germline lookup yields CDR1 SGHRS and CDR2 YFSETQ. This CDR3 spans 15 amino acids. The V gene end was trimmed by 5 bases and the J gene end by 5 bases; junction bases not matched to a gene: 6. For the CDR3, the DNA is TGCGCCAGCAGATTCGGGACAGGGGGCAGAGATACGCAGTATTTT. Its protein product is CASRFGTGGRDTQYF.

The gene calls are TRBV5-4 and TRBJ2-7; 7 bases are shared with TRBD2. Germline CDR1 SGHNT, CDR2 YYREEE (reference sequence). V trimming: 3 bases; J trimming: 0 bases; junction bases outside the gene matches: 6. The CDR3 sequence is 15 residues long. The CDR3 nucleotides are TGTGCCAGCAGCTCAAACCTAGCGGCCTCCTACGAGCAGTACTTC. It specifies CASSSNLAASYEQYF.

CDR3 amino acids: CASSFFLGRRGLSSYEQYF. CDR3 DNA: TGTGCCAGCAGCTTTTTTCTGGGGCGGCGGGGGCTAAGCTCCTACGAGCAGTACTTC. The genes are TRBV7-2 and TRBJ2-7, with a weak D call TRBD2 (7 bases). The V end lost 3 bases, the J end lost 0 bases, and 24 bases lay between the germline ends. Per germline, CDR1 SGHTA and CDR2 FQGNSA. The CDR3 extends over 19 amino acids.

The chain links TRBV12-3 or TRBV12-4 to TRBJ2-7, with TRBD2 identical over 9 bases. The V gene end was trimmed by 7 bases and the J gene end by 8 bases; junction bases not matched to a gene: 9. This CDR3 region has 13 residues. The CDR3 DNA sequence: TGTGCCAGCAATCTCAGCGGGGGGTCCCAGCAGTACTTC. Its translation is CASNLSGGSQQYF.

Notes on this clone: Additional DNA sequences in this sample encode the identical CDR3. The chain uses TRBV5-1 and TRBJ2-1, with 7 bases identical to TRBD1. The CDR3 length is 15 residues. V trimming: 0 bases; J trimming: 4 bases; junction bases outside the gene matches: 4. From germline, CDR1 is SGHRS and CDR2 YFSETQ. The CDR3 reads CASSLVRGPYNEQFF. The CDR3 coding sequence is TGCGCCAGCAGCTTGGTGAGGGGGCCTTACAATGAGCAGTTCTTC.

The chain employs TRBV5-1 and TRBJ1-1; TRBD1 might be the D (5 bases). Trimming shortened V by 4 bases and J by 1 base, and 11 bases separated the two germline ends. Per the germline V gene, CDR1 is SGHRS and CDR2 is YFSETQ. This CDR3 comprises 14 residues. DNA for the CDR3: TGCGCCAGCAGCCCCGCGGGACGGAACACTGAAGCTTTCTTT. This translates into CASSPAGRNTEAFF.

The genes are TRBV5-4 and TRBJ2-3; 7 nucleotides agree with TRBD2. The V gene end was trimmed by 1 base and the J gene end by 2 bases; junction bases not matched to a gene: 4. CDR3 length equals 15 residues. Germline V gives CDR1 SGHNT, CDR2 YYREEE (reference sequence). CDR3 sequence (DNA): TGTGCCAGCAGCTTGTCTAGCGGTATCACAGATACGCAGTATTTT. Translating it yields CASSLSSGITDTQYF.

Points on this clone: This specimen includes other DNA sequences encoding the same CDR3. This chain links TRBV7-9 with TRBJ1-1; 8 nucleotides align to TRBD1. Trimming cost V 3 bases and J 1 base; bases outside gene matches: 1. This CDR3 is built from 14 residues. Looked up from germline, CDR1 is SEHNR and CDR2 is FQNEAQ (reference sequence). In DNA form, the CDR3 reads TGTGCCAGCAGCTTCGGACAGGGGAACACTGAAGCTTTCTTT. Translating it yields CASSFGQGNTEAFF.

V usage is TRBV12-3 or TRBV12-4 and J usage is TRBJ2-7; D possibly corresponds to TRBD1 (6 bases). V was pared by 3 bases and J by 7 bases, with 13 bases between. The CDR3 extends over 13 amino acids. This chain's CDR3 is CASSLWAQGEQYF. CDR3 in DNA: TGTGCCAGCAGTTTGTGGGCTCAGGGGGAGCAGTACTTC.